These 25 T cell receptor beta chains came from one sample sequenced in a study of blood T cell repertoires in COVID-19. Method: immunoSEQ multiplex PCR; TCRdb's copy keeps in-frame clones and lacks some. The table lists roughly 120,000 clones, roughly nine tenths of them singletons. The specimen was peripheral blood. Receptor source: a man between 65 and 85 years old who had recovered from COVID-19.

This clone was recorded only once. The chain recombines TRBV2 with TRBJ2-2; D is possibly TRBD1 (5 bases). The V end was cut by 4 bases, the J end by 5 bases, with 14 bases between. Germline lookup yields CDR1 SNHLY and CDR2 FYNNEI. This CDR3 comprises 15 residues. The CDR3 DNA reads TGTGCCAGCAGTGTCCGGCAGGGTTGGACCGGGGAGCTGTTTTTT. This translates into CASSVRQGWTGELFF.

This chain connects TRBV24-1 to TRBJ2-7; TRBD2 agrees at 7 bases. In germline, CDR1 is KGHDR, CDR2 SFDVKD. Trimming cost V 4 bases and J 8 bases; bases outside gene matches: 10. There are 14 residues in the CDR3. CDR3 residues: CATSESGGSVKQYF. As DNA, the CDR3 is TGTGCCACCAGTGAGTCGGGGGGTTCTGTAAAGCAGTACTTC.

V usage is TRBV12-3 or TRBV12-4 and J usage is TRBJ1-2; 9 bases match TRBD1. J lost 7 bases, V lost 8 bases, and 8 bases had no gene match. This CDR3 is built from 13 residues. This CDR3 is CASGRTGGSGYTF. CDR3 coding DNA: TGTGCCAGCGGAAGAACAGGGGGCTCTGGCTACACCTTC.

This clone was observed a single time. The chain is built from TRBV4-2 and TRBJ2-6; perhaps TRBD2 as D (5 bases). Germline loops: CDR1 LGHNA, CDR2 YNFKEQ. This CDR3 has 17 residues. With 0 bases removed from V and 0 bases from J, the gap between germline ends came to 9 bases. Here the CDR3 reads CASSQDFRGSGANVLTF. The CDR3, as DNA: TGTGCCAGCAGCCAAGATTTTCGGGGCTCTGGGGCCAACGTCCTGACTTTC.

A single count supports this clone. This rearrangement joins TRBV11-1 to TRBJ2-1; D may be TRBD1 (6 bases). Trimming took off 6 bases at V and 0 bases at J, with 15 bases between the two ends. The germline gives CDR1 SGHAT, CDR2 FQDESV (reference sequence). CDR3 length equals 16 residues. In nucleotides, the CDR3 is TGTGCCAGCAGTTGGAGTACAGGGCCCTCCTACAATGAGCAGTTCTTC. Translated: CASSWSTGPSYNEQFF. The full variable domain, in which reference TRBV11-1 and TRBJ2-1 provide the parts outside the CDR3, is EAEVAQSPRYKITEKSQAVAFWCDPISGHATLYWYRQILGQGPELLVQFQDESVVDDSQLPKDRFSAERLKGVDSTLKIQPAELGDSAMYLCASSWSTGPSYNEQFFGPGTRLTVL.

The CDR3 DNA reads as TGCGCCAGCAGCTTCGGACTAGCGGACTCCTCCTACAATGAGCAGTTCTTC. Its protein is CASSFGLADSSYNEQFF. The chain combines TRBV5-1 with TRBJ2-1; 10 bases map to TRBD2. V was pared by 2 bases and J by 0 bases, with 5 bases of the junction left unmatched. There are 17 residues in the CDR3. Germline lookup yields CDR1 SGHRS and CDR2 YFSETQ.

V and J are TRBV5-1 and TRBJ2-1; D is possibly TRBD1 (5 bases). This CDR3 has 14 amino acids. Per germline, CDR1 SGHRS and CDR2 YFSETQ. The ends were cut back, 2 bases at V and 7 bases at J, with 13 bases in the middle. As DNA, the CDR3 is TGCGCCAGCAGCTTTGACAGTCAAGGGAATGAGCAGTTCTTC. Residues: CASSFDSQGNEQFF.

V is TRBV7-2 and J is TRBJ2-1, with a weak D call TRBD1 (8 bases). V was trimmed by 5 bases and J by 8 bases, leaving 13 bases between them. The CDR3 extends over 13 amino acids. Germline V lookup: CDR1 SGHTA, CDR2 FQGNSA. The CDR3 DNA reads TGTGCCAGCAGCAGACAGGGGAGGGATGAGCAGTTCTTC. It encodes CASSRQGRDEQFF.

This sequence joins TRBV7-2 and TRBJ1-1; tentative D call: TRBD1 (5 bases). V gave up 4 bases and J gave up 6 bases, with 12 bases separating them. This CDR3 spans 13 amino acids. Germline CDR1 reads SGHTA; CDR2 reads FQGNSA. CDR3 DNA: TGTGCCAGCAGCTCAATTGGGGCCGCTGAAGCTTTCTTT. Its protein product is CASSSIGAAEAFF.

V gene TRBV7-6 combines with J gene TRBJ2-5, with D possibly being TRBD1 (5 bases). The CDR3 contains 16 residues. In germline, CDR1 is SGHVS, CDR2 FNYEAQ. Trimming removed 3 bases at V and 1 base at J, with 15 bases between. In DNA, the CDR3 is TGTGCCAGCAGCTTCGCAGGGAACAGAGGCCAAGAGACCCAGTACTTC. Amino acids: CASSFAGNRGQETQYF. Combining the CDR3 with reference TRBV7-6 and TRBJ2-5 gives the whole variable domain GAGVSQSPRYKVTKRGQDVALRCDPISGHVSLYWYRQALGQGPEFLTYFNYEAQQDKSGLPNDRFSAERPEGSISTLTIQRTEQRDSAMYRCASSFAGNRGQETQYFGPGTRLLVL.

The CDR3 loop reads CASSYRDREKNEQFF. The CDR3 DNA follows: TGCGCCAGCAGCTACCGGGACAGGGAGAAGAATGAGCAGTTCTTC. The chain links TRBV5-1 to TRBJ2-1; 9 bases are a match to TRBD1. The CDR3 has 15 residues. CDR1 SGHRS and CDR2 YFSETQ come from the germline V gene. V was clipped by 3 bases and J by 7 bases; unmatched bases: 8.

This chain connects TRBV19 to TRBJ2-5; 9 nucleotides align to TRBD2. V lost 5 bases and J lost 5; bases outside the gene matches: 6. The CDR3 sequence is 14 residues long. Germline CDR1 and CDR2: LNHDA and SQIVND (reference sequence). The CDR3 sequence is CASSRGRGKETQYF. The CDR3 nucleotides read TGTGCCAGTAGTCGCGGGAGGGGCAAGGAGACCCAGTACTTC.

The chain combines TRBV19 with TRBJ1-2, with 11 bases matching TRBD1. V shed 4 bases, J shed 5 bases, and the junction held 9 bases outside the gene matches. CDR1 is LNHDA, CDR2 SQIVND, per germline (reference sequence). The CDR3 sequence is 16 residues long. The CDR3 sequence: CASSTPGQGADYGYTF. The CDR3 region has the DNA TGTGCCAGTAGTACGCCCGGACAGGGGGCTGATTATGGCTACACCTTC.

CDR3: CASSPRTGENYGYTF. CDR3 bases: TGTGCCAGCTCACCTCGGACAGGAGAGAACTATGGCTACACCTTC. The chain is built from TRBV18 and TRBJ1-2; the match to TRBD1 covers 7 bases. Per the germline V gene, CDR1 is KGHSH and CDR2 is LQKENI. J lost 2 bases, V lost 3 bases, and 6 bases had no gene match. This CDR3 region has 15 residues.

V and J are TRBV28 and TRBJ2-7, with TRBD2 matching over 11 bases. The V segment lost 5 bases and the J segment 2 bases; nucleotides outside the gene matches: 8. The germline V gene has CDR1 MDHEN and CDR2 SYDVKM. The CDR3 consists of 16 residues. The CDR3 coding sequence is TGTGCCAGCAGTAACGTAGCGGGGGGGGTAACCTACGAGCAGTACTTC. It encodes CASSNVAGGVTYEQYF.

The chain has TRBV7-3 and TRBJ2-7; D perhaps matches TRBD2 (5 bases). V lost 5 bases and J lost 7, with 12 bases in between. CDR1 is SGHTA, CDR2 FQGTGA, per germline. There are 12 residues in the CDR3. In DNA, the CDR3 is TGTGCCAGCAGCCCGGCGGGCCAGGAGCAGTACTTC. Translated, it gives CASSPAGQEQYF. The whole variable domain, filled in from reference TRBV7-3 and TRBJ2-7, reads GAGVSQTPSNKVTEKGKYVELRCDPISGHTALYWYRQSLGQGPEFLIYFQGTGAADDSGLPNDRFFAVRPEGSVSTLKIQRTERGDSAVYLCASSPAGQEQYFGPGTRLTVT.

This rearrangement joins TRBV4-1 to TRBJ2-3; TRBD2 might be the D (6 bases). Trimming left V 1 base short and J 6 bases short, with 14 bases between. The CDR3 runs to 15 residues. Looked up from germline, CDR1 is MGHRA and CDR2 is YSYEKL. The chain's CDR3 is CASSQGGAGRDTQYF. CDR3 coding DNA: TGCGCCAGCAGCCAAGGCGGGGCGGGGAGGGATACGCAGTATTTT.

The J gene is TRBJ1-1, the V gene TRBV19, with D perhaps matching TRBD1 (5 bases). This CDR3 region has 13 residues. Trimming cost V 6 bases and J 5 bases, with 13 bases left between them. Germline CDR1 is LNHDA and CDR2 is SQIVND (reference sequence). CDR3 DNA: TGTGCCAGTAGGGAGGAGGGGTATACTGAAGCTTTCTTT. Protein product: CASREEGYTEAFF.

The chain is built from TRBV7-9 and TRBJ2-5, with 9 bases matching TRBD1. The germline gives CDR1 SEHNR, CDR2 FQNEAQ (reference sequence). Trimming took 7 bases from V and 5 from J; bases not matched to a gene: 8. This CDR3 is built from 14 residues. The CDR3 region is CASNEQGAGETQYF. In nucleotides, the CDR3 is TGTGCCAGCAACGAACAGGGGGCCGGGGAGACCCAGTACTTC.

Written as DNA, the CDR3 is TGTGCCAGCAGCCGGGGGTACCAGGTCTCCTATAATTCACCCCTCCACTTT. It encodes CASSRGYQVSYNSPLHF. The chain couples TRBV5-6 to TRBJ1-6, with D tentatively TRBD1 (5 bases). Trimming took off 4 bases at V and 0 bases at J, with 14 bases between the two ends. Germline V CDR1 and CDR2: SGHDT, YYEEEE. This CDR3 has 17 residues.

The CDR3 DNA reads as TGTGCCAGCAGCTTATCACAGGGAAACACCATATATTTT. Encoded protein: CASSLSQGNTIYF. The chain has TRBV7-6 and TRBJ1-3; D not resolved. The CDR3 runs to 13 residues. Trimming removed 2 bases at V and 4 bases at J, with 6 bases between. CDR1 SGHVS and CDR2 FNYEAQ come from the germline V gene. The whole variable domain, remainder taken from reference TRBV7-6 and TRBJ1-3, is GAGVSQSPRYKVTKRGQDVALRCDPISGHVSLYWYRQALGQGPEFLTYFNYEAQQDKSGLPNDRFSAERPEGSISTLTIQRTEQRDSAMYRCASSLSQGNTIYFGEGSWLTVV.

J is TRBJ2-5 and V is TRBV2, with 7 bases aligning to TRBD1. Trimming took 11 bases from V and 5 from J; bases not matched to a gene: 5. The CDR3 has 11 residues. Germline values: CDR1 SNHLY, CDR2 FYNNEI. CDR3 in amino acids: CAADREETQYF. CDR3 in DNA: TGTGCCGCTGACAGGGAGGAGACCCAGTACTTC.

The genes are TRBV7-2 and TRBJ2-1, with 9 bases lining up with TRBD2. Germline V gene sequence: CDR1 SGHTA, CDR2 FQGNSA. This CDR3 is built from 16 residues. J was trimmed by 6 bases and V by 1 base; bases with no gene match: 7. CDR3 protein: CASSLEGLAGFNEQFF. The CDR3 coding sequence is TGTGCCAGCAGCTTAGAAGGGCTAGCGGGGTTCAATGAGCAGTTCTTC.

The count of this clone is one. The chain combines TRBV30 with TRBJ2-1; D not certain. Germline loops: CDR1 GTSNPN, CDR2 SVGIG (reference sequence). The CDR3 runs 16 residues. Trimming cost V 0 bases and J 5 bases, with 17 bases left between them. DNA of the CDR3: TGTGCCTGGAGTGTATCGGCTAGATCCTTTAACAATGAGCAGTTCTTC. Its translation is CAWSVSARSFNNEQFF.

This chain links TRBV5-5 with TRBJ1-5; tentative D call: TRBD1 (5 bases). V was trimmed by 2 bases and J by 2 bases, leaving 11 bases between them. The germline V gene has CDR1 SGHKS and CDR2 YYEKEE (reference sequence). CDR3 length equals 15 residues. This chain's CDR3 is CASSFAGMGNQPQHF. The CDR3 bases are TGTGCCAGCAGCTTCGCAGGGATGGGCAATCAGCCCCAGCATTTT.